The entry below describes one T cell receptor beta chain. Per the original data handling: Reference gene primer amplification in the assay estimated nucleated cell counts. Libraries were prepared by immunoSEQ multiplex PCR; TCRdb keeps only in-frame clonotypes and omits some of them. Clone size and the V and J calls come from that table; the DNA yielded D and trimming. The table includes under 90,000 clones, approximately 79% detected once. Germline CDR1 and CDR2: GTSNPN and SVGIG (reference sequence). Trimming took 4 bases from V and 6 from J, leaving 10 bases between them. The CDR3 has 12 amino acids. The data originate from a study of blood T cell repertoires in COVID-19. At the level of the study: Researchers got acute and convalescent COVID-19 samples from the United States, Italy and Spain. T cells, B-cell-depleted T cells, or PBMCs supplied cDNA or gDNA.

The chain joins TRBV30 to TRBJ2-1; no firm D call. The source material was peripheral blood. This receptor was obtained from a woman aged 80 or over with active or convalescent COVID-19. For the CDR3, the DNA is TGTGCCTGGAAAGAGCTCGGCAATGAGCAGTTCTTC. Amino acid sequence: CAWKELGNEQFF. Looking up the rest from reference TRBV30 and TRBJ2-1 gives the full variable domain: SQTIHQWPATLVQPVGSPLSLECTVEGTSNPNLYWYRQAAGRGLQLLFYSVGIGQISSEVPQNLSASRPQDRQFILSSKKLLLSDSGFYLCAWKELGNEQFFGPGTRLTVL.